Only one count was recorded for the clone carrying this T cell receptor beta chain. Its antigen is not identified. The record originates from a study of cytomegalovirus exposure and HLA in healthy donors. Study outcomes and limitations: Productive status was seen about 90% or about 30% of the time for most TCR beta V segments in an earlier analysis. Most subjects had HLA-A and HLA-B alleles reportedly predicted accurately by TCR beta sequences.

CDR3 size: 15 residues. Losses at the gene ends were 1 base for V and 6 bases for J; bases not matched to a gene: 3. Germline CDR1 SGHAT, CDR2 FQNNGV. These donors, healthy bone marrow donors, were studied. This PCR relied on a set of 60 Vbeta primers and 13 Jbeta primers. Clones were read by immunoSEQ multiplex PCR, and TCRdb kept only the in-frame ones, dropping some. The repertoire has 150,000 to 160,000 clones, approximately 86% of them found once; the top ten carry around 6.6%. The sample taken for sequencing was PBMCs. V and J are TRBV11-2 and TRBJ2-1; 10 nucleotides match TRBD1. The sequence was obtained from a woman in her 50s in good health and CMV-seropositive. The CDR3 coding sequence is TGTGCCAGCAGCTTAGGATGGACAGGGGGCAATGAGCAGTTCTTC. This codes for CASSLGWTGGNEQFF.